The 7 T cell receptor beta chains presented below share a single source sample, sequenced in a study of Graves' ophthalmopathy and Graves' hyperthyroidism. For repertoire sequencing, the TCR beta CDR3 regions were amplified from RNA transcripts. HTBI-primed RT-PCR formed the first round, and a multiplex PCR formed the second. A single record per CDR3 protein comes from TCRdb applying MiXCR to the multiplex PCR reads. Found here are about 1.1 million distinct CDR3 sequences, approximately 35% of them singletons; the top ten hold around 10%. The material sequenced was peripheral blood or thyroid tissue (not recorded which). These receptors came from an adult man with Graves' hyperthyroidism.

The V and J genes are TRBV12-3 or TRBV12-4 and TRBJ1-1; D unresolved. Trimming stripped 3 bases from V and 2 bases from J, with 10 bases between. The CDR3 runs 14 residues. The CDR3 coding sequence is TGTGCCAGCAGTTTCCGGAACTCAAACACTGAAGCTTTCTTT. Amino acids: CASSFRNSNTEAFF.

This chain uses TRBV12-3 or TRBV12-4 with TRBJ1-2, with D uncertain. The length of the CDR3 is 12 residues. Trimming removed 0 bases from V and 8 bases from J, with 7 bases in between. CDR3 in DNA: TGTGCCAGCAGTTTAGCGGCGTCAGGCTACACCTTC. This encodes CASSLAASGYTF.

A remark on this clonotype: One end of the junction does not line up with germline, which may come from a read error. DNA of the CDR3: TGTGCCAGCAACTTAGAACAGGGTGCTGAAGCTTTCTTT. It specifies CASNLEQGAEAFF. The rearrangement joins TRBV7-3 to TRBJ1-1; D is perhaps TRBD1 (6 bases). The CDR3 totals 13 residues. Germline CDR1 is SGHTA and CDR2 is FQGTGA.

The CDR3 DNA sequence: TGTGCCAGCAGCTATCGACAGGGATCGGTGCAGCCCCAGCATTTT. Residues: CASSYRQGSVQPQHF. The chain carries TRBV6-1 and TRBJ1-5, with 7 bases matching TRBD1. CDR1 is MNHNS, CDR2 SASEGT, per germline. V gave up 6 bases and J gave up 7 bases; unmatched junction bases: 12. The CDR3 spans 15 residues.

As to this clonotype: It may be a read error: a sequence one base away is much more abundant. The V gene is TRBV5-4, the J gene TRBJ2-5; the D gene could be TRBD1 or TRBD2 (5 bases each). The germline gives CDR1 SGHNT, CDR2 YYREEE (reference sequence). V was shortened by 4 bases and J by 5 bases, with 15 bases between the two germline ends. The CDR3 is 14 amino acids. CDR3 region: CASSRGRLGETQYF. CDR3 nucleotide sequence: TGTGCCAGCAGCCGGGGCAGGTTGGGGGAGACCCAGTACTTC.

This clonotype was seen only a few times. The V and J genes are TRBV10-1 and TRBJ1-1; no definite D call. V shed 0 bases and J shed 0 bases, with 8 bases lying between them. The CDR3 contains 15 residues. CDR1 is WNHNN, CDR2 SYGVQD, per germline (reference sequence). This CDR3 reads CASSESINLNTEAFF. Here the CDR3 DNA reads TGCGCCAGCAGTGAGTCGATTAATCTGAACACTGAAGCTTTCTTT.

This clonotype was detected many times. The rearrangement links TRBV7-2 to TRBJ2-7; 9 nucleotides match TRBD1. The CDR3 is 15 residues long. Germline CDR1 reads SGHTA; CDR2 reads FQGNSA. V shed 6 bases, J shed 1 base, and the junction held 7 bases outside the gene matches. DNA for the CDR3: TGTGCCAGCAGACCCCCGACAGGGGGATCCTACGAGCAGTACTTC. As protein: CASRPPTGGSYEQYF.